The source of this T cell receptor beta chain is a study of post-analysis software for immune sequencing data. Study-level results: Comparison of patients with controls showed five TRBV segments more frequent in patients, TRBV5-6, TRBV5-1 and TRBV20-1 among them.

A note on this clonotype: What it recognizes is unknown.

Unique molecular identifiers were present in the TCR beta cDNA libraries. Input of roughly 0.85 to 11 million T cells yielded 550,000 or so cDNA molecules. In TCRdb, the PCR reads were re-called with MiXCR into one record per CDR3 protein. The data contain around 200,000 distinct CDR3 sequences, approximately 29% of them seen just once; the ten biggest clones take up nearly 3.5%. Per the germline V gene, CDR1 is SQVTM and CDR2 is ANQGSEA. The CDR3 contains 13 residues. The ends were cut back, 6 bases at V and 3 bases at J, with 12 bases in the middle. This rearrangement joins TRBV29-1 to TRBJ1-3; D gene ambiguous. The TCR comes from a girl aged 2-17 years with multiple sclerosis. The sequencing input was blood. The CDR3 bases are TGCAGCGTCGCGGGCCCCGGTGGAAACACCATATATTTT. It yields the protein CSVAGPGGNTIYF. The full variable domain, with the rest looked up from reference TRBV29-1 and TRBJ1-3, is SAVISQKPSRDICQRGTSLTIQCQVDSQVTMMFWYRQQPGQSLTLIATANQGSEATYESGFVIDKFPISRPNLTFSTLTVSNMSPEDSSIYLCSVAGPGGNTIYFGEGSWLTVV.